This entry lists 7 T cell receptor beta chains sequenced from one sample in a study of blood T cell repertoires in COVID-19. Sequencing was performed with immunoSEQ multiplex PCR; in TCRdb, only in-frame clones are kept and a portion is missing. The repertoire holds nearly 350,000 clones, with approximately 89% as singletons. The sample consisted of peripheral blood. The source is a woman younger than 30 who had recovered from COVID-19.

The CDR3 spells CSVASRAYGYTF. Here the CDR3 DNA reads TGCAGCGTTGCTAGCCGGGCCTATGGCTACACCTTC. This sequence joins TRBV29-1 and TRBJ1-2; D gene uncertain. The ends were cut back, 4 bases at V and 4 bases at J, with 10 bases in the middle. The CDR3 has 12 residues. CDR1 and CDR2 (germline): SQVTM, ANQGSEA. Using reference TRBV29-1 and TRBJ1-2 for the parts outside the CDR3, the full variable domain is SAVISQKPSRDICQRGTSLTIQCQVDSQVTMMFWYRQQPGQSLTLIATANQGSEATYESGFVIDKFPISRPNLTFSTLTVSNMSPEDSSIYLCSVASRAYGYTFGSGTRLTVV.

CDR3 coding DNA: TGTGCCAGCAGCAAAGACGGGATTATAGCGGGAGCCTACAATGAGCAGTTCTTC. This translates into CASSKDGIIAGAYNEQFF. This chain joins TRBV21-1 and TRBJ2-1; TRBD2, the table's D call, was not compared with the DNA. TRBV21-1 is listed as a pseudogene. This CDR3 region has 18 residues.

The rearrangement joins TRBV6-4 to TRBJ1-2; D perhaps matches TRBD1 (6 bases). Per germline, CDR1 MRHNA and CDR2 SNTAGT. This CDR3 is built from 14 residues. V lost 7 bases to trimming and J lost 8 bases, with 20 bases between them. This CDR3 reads CASTPQAGARGYTF. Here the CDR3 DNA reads TGTGCCAGCACTCCCCAGGCAGGGGCGCGAGGCTACACCTTC.

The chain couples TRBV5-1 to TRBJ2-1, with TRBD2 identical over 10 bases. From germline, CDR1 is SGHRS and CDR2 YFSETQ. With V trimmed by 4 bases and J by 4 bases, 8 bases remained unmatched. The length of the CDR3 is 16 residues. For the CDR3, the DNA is TGCGCCAGCAGCGCGCAACCGGGACTAGCGTACAATGAGCAGTTCTTC. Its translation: CASSAQPGLAYNEQFF.

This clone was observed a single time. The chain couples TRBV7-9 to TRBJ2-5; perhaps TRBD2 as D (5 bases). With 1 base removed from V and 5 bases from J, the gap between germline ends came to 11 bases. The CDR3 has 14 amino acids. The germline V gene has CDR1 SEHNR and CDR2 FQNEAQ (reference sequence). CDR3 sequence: CASSLGGSWETQYF. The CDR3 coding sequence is TGTGCCAGCAGCTTAGGAGGGAGTTGGGAGACCCAGTACTTC. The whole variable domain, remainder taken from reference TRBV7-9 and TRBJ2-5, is DTGVSQNPRHKITKRGQNVTFRCDPISEHNRLYWYRQTLGQGPEFLTYFQNEAQLEKSRLLSDRFSAERPKGSFSTLEIQRTEQGDSAMYLCASSLGGSWETQYFGPGTRLLVL.

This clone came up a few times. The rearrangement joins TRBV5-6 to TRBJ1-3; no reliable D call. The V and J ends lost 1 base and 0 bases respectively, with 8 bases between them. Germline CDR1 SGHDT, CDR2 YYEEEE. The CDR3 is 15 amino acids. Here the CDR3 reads CASSLTLSSGNTIYF. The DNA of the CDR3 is TGTGCCAGCAGCTTGACGCTGAGCTCTGGAAACACCATATATTTT. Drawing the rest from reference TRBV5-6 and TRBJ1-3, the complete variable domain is DAGVTQSPTHLIKTRGQQVTLRCSPKSGHDTVSWYQQALGQGPQFIFQYYEEEERQRGNFPDRFSGHQFPNYSSELNVNALLLGDSALYLCASSLTLSSGNTIYFGEGSWLTVV.

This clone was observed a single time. The CDR3 reads CASSSLFTGSSYNEQFF. DNA of the CDR3: TGTGCCAGCAGCTCTCTGTTCACCGGGAGCTCCTACAATGAGCAGTTCTTC. The chain has TRBV11-2 and TRBJ2-1; weak D call: TRBD2 (6 bases). This CDR3 region has 17 residues. CDR1 is SGHAT, CDR2 FQNNGV, per germline. The V and J ends lost 4 bases and 0 bases respectively, with 16 bases between them. Combining the CDR3 with reference TRBV11-2 and TRBJ2-1 gives the whole variable domain EAGVAQSPRYKIIEKRQSVAFWCNPISGHATLYWYQQILGQGPKLLIQFQNNGVVDDSQLPKDRFSAERLKGVDSTLKIQPAKLEDSAVYLCASSSLFTGSSYNEQFFGPGTRLTVL.